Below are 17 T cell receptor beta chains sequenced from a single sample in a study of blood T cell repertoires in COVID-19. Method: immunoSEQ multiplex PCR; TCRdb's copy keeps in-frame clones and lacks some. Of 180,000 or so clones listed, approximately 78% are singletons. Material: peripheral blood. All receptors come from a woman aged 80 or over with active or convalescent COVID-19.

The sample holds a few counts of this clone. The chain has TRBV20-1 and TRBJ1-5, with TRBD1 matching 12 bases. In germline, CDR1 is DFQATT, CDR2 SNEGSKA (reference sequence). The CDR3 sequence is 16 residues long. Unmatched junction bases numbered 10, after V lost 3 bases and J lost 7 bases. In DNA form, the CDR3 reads TGCAGTGCTAGTCCCGAGGGACAGGGGGCCGGACAGCCCCAGCATTTT. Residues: CSASPEGQGAGQPQHF.

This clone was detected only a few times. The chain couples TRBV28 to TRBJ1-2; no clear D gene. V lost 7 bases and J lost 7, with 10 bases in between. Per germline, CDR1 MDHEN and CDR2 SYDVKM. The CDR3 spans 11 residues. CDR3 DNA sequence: TGTGCCAGCACCCAAACAAGTGGCTACACCTTC. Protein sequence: CASTQTSGYTF.

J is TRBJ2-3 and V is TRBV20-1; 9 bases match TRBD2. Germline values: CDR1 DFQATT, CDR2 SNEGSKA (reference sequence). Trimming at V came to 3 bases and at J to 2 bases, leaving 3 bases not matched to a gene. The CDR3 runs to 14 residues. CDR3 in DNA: TGCAGTGCTAGTGCTAGCGGGGCCACAGATACGCAGTATTTT. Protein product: CSASASGATDTQYF.

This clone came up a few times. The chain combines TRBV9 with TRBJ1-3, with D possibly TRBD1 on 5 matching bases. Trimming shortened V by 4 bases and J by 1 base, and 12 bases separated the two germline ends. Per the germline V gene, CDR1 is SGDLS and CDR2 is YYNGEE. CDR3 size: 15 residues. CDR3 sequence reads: CASSRQWGSGNTIYF. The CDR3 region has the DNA TGTGCCAGCAGCAGACAGTGGGGATCTGGAAACACCATATATTTT.

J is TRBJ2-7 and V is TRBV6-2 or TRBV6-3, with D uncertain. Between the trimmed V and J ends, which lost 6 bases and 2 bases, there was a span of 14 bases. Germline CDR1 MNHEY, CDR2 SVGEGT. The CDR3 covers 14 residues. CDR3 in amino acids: CASSFINRAYEQYF. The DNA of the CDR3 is TGTGCCAGCAGCTTTATCAACCGCGCCTACGAGCAGTACTTC.

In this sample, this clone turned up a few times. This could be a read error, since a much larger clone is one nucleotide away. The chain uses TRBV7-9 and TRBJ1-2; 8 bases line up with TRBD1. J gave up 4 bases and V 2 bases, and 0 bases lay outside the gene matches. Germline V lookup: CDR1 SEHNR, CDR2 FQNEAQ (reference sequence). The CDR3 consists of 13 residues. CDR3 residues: CASSLTGGYGYTF. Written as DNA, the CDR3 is TGTGCCAGCAGCTTAACAGGGGGCTATGGCTACACCTTC. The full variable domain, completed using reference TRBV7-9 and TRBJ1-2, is DTGVSQNPRHKITKRGQNVTFRCDPISEHNRLYWYRQTLGQGPEFLTYFQNEAQLEKSRLLSDRFSAERPKGSFSTLEIQRTEQGDSAMYLCASSLTGGYGYTFGSGTRLTVV.

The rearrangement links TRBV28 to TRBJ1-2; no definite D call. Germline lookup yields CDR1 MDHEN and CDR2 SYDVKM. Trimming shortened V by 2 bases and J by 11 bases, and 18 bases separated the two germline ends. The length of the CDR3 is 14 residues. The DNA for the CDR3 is TGTGCCAGCAGTTTAGGCGCGGTTGGCTTTGGGTACACCTTC. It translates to CASSLGAVGFGYTF.

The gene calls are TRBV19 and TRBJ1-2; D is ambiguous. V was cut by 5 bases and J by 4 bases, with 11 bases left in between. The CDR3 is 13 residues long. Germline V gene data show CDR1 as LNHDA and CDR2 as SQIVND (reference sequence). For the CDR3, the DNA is TGTGCCAGTAGTTCCCGAAGGAGCTATGGCTACACCTTC. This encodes CASSSRRSYGYTF.

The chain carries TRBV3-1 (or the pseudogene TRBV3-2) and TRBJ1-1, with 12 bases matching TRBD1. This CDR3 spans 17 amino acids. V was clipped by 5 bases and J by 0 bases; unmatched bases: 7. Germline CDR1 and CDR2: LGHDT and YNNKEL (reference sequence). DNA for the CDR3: TGTGCCAGCAGCTACCCCGGGACAGGGGGCGTGAACACTGAAGCTTTCTTT. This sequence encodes CASSYPGTGGVNTEAFF.

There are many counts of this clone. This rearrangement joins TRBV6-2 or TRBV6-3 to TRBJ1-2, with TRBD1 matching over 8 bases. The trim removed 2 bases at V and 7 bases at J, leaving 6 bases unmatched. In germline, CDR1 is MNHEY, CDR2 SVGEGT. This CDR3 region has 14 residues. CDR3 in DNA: TGTGCCAGCAGTTACAAGGGACAGGTCTCTGGCTACACCTTC. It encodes CASSYKGQVSGYTF.

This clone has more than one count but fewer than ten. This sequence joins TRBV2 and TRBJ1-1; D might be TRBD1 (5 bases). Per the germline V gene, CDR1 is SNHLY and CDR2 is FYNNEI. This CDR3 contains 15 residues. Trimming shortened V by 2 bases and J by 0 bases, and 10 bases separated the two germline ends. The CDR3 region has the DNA TGTGCCAGCAGTGAATGGGGGGTCTTGAACACTGAAGCTTTCTTT. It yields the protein CASSEWGVLNTEAFF.

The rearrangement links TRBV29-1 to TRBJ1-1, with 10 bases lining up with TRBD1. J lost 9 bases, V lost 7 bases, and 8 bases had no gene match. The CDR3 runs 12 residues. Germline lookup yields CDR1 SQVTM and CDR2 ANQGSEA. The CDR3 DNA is TGCAGCGGAGTCCCGGGACAGGGGAAAGCTTTCTTT. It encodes CSGVPGQGKAFF.

For the CDR3, the DNA is TGTGCCAGCAGACAGGCGGCCACTGAAGCTTTCTTT. Translating it yields CASRQAATEAFF. The V and J genes are TRBV28 and TRBJ1-1, with D possibly TRBD1 on 5 matching bases. The CDR3 has 12 amino acids. Germline values: CDR1 MDHEN, CDR2 SYDVKM. Trimming stripped 6 bases from V and 4 bases from J, with 9 bases between.

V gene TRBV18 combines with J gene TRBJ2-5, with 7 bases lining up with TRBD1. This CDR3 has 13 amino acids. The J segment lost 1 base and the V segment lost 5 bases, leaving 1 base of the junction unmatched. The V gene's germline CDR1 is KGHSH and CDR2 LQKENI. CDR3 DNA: TGTGCCAGCTCAGACAGGGTCCAAGAGACCCAGTACTTC. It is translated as CASSDRVQETQYF.

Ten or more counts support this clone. The CDR3 protein is CASSGQGALSTEAFF. As DNA, the CDR3 is TGCGCCAGCAGCGGGCAGGGGGCGCTTTCAACTGAAGCTTTCTTT. This chain joins TRBV5-1 and TRBJ1-1; 8 bases align to TRBD1. The junction had 10 bases not matched to a gene; V was cut back by 4 bases and J by 5 bases. CDR1 is SGHRS and CDR2 is YFSETQ in the germline V gene. The CDR3 is 15 residues long.

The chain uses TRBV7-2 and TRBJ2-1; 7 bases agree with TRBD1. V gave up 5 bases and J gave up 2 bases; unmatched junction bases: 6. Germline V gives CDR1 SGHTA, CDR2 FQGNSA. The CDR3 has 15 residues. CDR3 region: CASSLDRVAYNEQFF. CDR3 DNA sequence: TGTGCCAGCAGCCTAGACAGGGTGGCCTACAATGAGCAGTTCTTC.

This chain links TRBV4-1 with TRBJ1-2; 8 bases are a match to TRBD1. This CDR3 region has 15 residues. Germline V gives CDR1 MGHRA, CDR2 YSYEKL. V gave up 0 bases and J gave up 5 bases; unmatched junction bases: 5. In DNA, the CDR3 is TGCGCCAGCAGCCAAGATGACAGACAGGGGTATGGCTACACCTTC. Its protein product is CASSQDDRQGYGYTF.